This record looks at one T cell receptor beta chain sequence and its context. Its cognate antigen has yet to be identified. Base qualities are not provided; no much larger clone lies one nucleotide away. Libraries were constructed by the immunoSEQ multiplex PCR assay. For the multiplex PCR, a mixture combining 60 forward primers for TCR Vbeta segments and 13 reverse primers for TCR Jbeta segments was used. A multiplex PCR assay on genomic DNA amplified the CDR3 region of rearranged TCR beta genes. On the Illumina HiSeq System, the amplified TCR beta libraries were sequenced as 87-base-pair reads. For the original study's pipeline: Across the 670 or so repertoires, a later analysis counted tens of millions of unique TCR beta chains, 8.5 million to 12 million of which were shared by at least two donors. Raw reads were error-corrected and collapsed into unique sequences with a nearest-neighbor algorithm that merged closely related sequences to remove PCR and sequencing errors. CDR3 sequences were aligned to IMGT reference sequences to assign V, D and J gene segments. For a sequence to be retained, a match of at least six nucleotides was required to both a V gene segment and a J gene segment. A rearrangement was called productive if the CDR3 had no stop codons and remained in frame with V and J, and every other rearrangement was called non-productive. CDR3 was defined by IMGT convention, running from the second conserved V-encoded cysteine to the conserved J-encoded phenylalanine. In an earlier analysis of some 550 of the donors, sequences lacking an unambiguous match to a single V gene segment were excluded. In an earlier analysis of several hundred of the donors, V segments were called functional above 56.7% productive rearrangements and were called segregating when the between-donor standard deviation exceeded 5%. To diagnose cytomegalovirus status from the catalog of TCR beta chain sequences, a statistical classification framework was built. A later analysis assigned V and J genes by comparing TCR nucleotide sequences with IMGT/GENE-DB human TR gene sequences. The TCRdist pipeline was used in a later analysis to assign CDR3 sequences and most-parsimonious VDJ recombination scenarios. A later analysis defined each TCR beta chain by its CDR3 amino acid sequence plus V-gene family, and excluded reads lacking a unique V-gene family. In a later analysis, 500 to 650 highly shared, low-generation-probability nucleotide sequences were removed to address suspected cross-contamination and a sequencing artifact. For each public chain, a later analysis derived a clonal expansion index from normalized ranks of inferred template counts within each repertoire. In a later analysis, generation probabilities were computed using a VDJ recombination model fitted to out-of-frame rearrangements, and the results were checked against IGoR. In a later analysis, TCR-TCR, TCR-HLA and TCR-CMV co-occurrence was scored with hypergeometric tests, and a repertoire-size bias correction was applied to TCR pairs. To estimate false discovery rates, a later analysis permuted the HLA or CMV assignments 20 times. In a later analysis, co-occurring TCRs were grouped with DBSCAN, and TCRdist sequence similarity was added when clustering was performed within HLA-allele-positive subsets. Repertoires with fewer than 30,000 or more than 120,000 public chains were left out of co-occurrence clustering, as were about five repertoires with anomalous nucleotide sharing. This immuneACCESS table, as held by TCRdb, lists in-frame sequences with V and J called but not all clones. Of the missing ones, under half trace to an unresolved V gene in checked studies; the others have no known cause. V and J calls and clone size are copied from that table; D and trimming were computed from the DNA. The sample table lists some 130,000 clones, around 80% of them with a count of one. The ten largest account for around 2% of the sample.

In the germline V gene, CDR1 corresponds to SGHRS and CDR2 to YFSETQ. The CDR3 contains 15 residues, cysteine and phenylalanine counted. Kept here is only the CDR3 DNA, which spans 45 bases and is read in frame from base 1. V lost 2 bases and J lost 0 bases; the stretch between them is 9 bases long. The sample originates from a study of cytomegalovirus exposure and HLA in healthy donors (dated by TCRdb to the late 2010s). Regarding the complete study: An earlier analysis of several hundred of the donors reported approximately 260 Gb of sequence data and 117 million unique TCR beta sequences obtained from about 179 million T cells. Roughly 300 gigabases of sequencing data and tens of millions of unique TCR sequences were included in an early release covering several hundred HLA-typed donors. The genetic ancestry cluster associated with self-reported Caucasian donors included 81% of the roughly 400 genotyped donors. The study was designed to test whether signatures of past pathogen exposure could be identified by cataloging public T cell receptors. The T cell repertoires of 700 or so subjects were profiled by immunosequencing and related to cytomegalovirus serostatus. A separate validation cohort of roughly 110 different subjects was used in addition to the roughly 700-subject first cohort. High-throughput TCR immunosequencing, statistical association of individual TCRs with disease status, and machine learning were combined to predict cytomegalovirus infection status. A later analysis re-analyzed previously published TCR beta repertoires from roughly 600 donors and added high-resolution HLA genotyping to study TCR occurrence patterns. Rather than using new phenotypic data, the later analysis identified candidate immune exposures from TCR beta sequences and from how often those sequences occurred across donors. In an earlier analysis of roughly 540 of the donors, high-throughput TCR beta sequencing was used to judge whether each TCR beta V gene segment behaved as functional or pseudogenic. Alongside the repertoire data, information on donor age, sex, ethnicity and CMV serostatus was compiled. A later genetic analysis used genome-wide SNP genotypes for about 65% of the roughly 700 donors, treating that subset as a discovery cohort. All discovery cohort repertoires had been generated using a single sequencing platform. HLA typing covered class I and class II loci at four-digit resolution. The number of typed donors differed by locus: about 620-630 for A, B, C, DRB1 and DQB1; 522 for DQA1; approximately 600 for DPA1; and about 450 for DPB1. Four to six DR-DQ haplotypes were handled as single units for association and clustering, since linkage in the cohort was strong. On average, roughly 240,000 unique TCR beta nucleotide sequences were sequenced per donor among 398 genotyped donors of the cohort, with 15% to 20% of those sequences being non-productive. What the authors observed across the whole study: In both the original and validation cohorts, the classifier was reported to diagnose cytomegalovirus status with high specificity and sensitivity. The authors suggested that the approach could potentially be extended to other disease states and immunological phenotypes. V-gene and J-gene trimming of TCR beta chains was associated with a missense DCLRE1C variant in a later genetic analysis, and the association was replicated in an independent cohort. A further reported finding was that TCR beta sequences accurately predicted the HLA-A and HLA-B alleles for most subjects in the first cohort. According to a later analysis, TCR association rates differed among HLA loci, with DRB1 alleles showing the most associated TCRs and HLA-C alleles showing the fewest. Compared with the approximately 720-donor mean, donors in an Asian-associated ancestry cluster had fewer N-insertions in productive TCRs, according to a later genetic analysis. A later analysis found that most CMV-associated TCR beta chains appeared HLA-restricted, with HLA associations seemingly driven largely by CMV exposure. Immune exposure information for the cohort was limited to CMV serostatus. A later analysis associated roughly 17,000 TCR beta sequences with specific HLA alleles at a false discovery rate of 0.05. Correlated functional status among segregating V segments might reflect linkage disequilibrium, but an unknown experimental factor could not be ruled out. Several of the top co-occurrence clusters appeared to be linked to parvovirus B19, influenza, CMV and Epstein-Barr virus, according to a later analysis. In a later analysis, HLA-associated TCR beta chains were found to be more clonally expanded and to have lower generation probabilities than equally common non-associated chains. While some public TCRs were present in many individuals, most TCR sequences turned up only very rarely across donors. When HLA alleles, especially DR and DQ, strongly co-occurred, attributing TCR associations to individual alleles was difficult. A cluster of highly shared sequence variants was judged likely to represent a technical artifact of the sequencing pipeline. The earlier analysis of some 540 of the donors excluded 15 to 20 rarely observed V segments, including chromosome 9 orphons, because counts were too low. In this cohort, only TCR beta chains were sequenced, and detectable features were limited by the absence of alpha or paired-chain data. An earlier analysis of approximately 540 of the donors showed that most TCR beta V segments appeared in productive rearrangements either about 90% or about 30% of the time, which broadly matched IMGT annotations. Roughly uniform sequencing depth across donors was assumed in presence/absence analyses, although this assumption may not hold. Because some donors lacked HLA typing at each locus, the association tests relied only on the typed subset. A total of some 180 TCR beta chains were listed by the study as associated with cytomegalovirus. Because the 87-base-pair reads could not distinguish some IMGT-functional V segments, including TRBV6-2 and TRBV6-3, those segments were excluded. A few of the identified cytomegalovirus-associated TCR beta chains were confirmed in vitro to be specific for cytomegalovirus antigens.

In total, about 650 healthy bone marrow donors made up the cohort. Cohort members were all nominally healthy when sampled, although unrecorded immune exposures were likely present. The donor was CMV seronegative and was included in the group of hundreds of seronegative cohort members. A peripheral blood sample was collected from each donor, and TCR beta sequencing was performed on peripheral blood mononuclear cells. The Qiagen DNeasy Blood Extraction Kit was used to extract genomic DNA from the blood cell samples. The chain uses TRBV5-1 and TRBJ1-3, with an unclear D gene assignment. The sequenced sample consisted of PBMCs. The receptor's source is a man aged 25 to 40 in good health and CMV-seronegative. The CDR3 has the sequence CASSFGLLSGNTIYF. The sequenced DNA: TGCGCCAGCAGCTTCGGACTACTCTCTGGAAACACCATATATTTT.